This TCR beta chain was profiled in a study of blood T cell repertoires in COVID-19. Turning to the study itself: Researchers got acute and convalescent COVID-19 samples from the United States, Italy and Spain. The cDNA or gDNA used as material had been derived from T cells, B-cell-depleted T cells, or PBMCs.

Authors' processing steps: Amplified reference gene primers provided the basis for estimating nucleated cell counts. Generated by immunoSEQ multiplex PCR, the TCRdb table keeps only in-frame clones and is missing some. V and J calls and clone size are those listed in that table; D and trimming were worked out from the DNA. The table includes roughly 76,000 clones, approximately 90% detected once. This clonotype was sampled from an older woman with active COVID-19. The specimen was peripheral blood.

CDR3 DNA: TGTGCCAGCAGGGGACAGGGGTTTAACTATGGCTACACCTTC. The encoded protein is CASRGQGFNYGYTF. This chain links TRBV6-5 with TRBJ1-2, with TRBD1 matching over 10 bases. V dropped 6 bases and J dropped 1; count of bases not matched to a gene: 2. From germline, CDR1 is MNHEY and CDR2 SVGAGI. The CDR3 covers 14 residues.